Reported below is one TCR beta chain. The antigen remains unidentified. The data belong to a study of post-analysis software for immune sequencing data. Study at large: The courses of disease that were included comprised relapsing-remitting, secondary progressive and progressive-relapsing multiple sclerosis.

General study findings and limits: Five or six TRBV segments, TRBV5-6, TRBV5-1 and TRBV20-1 among them, were found more frequent in patients than controls. Those with multiple sclerosis, the patient group, showed significantly lower normalized Chao1 diversity than controls.

Prepared libraries of TCR beta cDNA carried unique molecular identifiers. TCRdb re-called the PCR reads with MiXCR, one entry per CDR3 protein. The sample carries roughly 800,000 distinct CDR3 sequences, 25% to 30% recorded once. Germline assignment: CDR1 MGHDK and CDR2 SYGVNS. The CDR3 loop spans 15 amino acids. Between the trimmed V and J ends, which lost 3 bases and 2 bases, there was a span of 12 bases. The V and J genes are TRBV25-1 and TRBJ2-3; TRBD1 or TRBD2 may be the D gene (5 bases each). The sequence was obtained from a girl aged 10-17 years with multiple sclerosis. What was sequenced was blood. The CDR3 reads CASSDPLGTTDTQYF. CDR3 nucleotide sequence: TGTGCCAGCAGTGACCCCCTTGGGACCACAGATACGCAGTATTTT.